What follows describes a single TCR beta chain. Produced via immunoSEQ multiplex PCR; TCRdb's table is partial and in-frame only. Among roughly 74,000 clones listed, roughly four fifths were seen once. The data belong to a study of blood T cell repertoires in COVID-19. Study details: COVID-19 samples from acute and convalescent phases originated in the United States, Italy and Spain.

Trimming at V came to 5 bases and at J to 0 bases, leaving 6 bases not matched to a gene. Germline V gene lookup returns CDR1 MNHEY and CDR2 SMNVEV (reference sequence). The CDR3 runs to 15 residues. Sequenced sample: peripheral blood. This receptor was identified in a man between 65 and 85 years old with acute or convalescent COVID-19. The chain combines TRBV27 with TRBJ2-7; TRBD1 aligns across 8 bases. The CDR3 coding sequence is TGTGCCAGCAGTCCAGGGGGCCTGGGCTCCTACGAGCAGTACTTC. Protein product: CASSPGGLGSYEQYF.